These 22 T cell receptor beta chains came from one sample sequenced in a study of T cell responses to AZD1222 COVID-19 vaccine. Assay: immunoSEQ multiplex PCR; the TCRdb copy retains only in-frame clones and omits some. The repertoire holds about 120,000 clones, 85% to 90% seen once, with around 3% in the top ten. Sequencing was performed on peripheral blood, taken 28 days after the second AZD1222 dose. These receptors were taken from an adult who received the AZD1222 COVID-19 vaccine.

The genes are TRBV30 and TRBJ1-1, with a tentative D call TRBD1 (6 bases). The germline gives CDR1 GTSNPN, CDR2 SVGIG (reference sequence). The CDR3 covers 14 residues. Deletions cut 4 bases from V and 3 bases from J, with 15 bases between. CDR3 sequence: CAWTRRGADTEAFF. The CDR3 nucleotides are TGTGCCTGGACCCGACGGGGGGCCGACACTGAAGCTTTCTTT.

CDR3 residues: CASSQGGDDEQFF. As DNA, the CDR3 is TGTGCCAGCAGTCAGGGGGGGGACGATGAGCAGTTCTTC. The chain employs TRBV28 and TRBJ2-1; either TRBD1 or TRBD2 may supply D (7 bases each). The CDR3 spans 13 residues. CDR1 is MDHEN and CDR2 is SYDVKM in the germline V gene. The V end lost 5 bases, the J end lost 8 bases, and 13 bases lay between the germline ends.

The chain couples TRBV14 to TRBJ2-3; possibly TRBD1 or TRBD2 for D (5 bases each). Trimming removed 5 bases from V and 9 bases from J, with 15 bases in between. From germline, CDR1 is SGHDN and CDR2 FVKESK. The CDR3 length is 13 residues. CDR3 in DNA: TGTGCCAGCAGCTGGGGGTCCCCACCAACGCAGTATTTT. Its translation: CASSWGSPPTQYF.

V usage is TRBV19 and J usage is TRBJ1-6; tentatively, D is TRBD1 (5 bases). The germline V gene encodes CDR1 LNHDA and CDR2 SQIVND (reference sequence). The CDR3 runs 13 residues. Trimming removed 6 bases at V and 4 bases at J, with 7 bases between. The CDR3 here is CASRPGYNSPLHF. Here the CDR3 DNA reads TGTGCCAGTAGGCCAGGGTATAATTCACCCCTCCACTTT.

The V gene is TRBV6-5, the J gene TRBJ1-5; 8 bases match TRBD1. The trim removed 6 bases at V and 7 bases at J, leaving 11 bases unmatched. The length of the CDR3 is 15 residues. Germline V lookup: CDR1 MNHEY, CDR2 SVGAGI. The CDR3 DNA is TGTGCCAGCAGACGACAGGGGACCGGAGGGCAGCCCCAGCATTTT. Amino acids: CASRRQGTGGQPQHF.

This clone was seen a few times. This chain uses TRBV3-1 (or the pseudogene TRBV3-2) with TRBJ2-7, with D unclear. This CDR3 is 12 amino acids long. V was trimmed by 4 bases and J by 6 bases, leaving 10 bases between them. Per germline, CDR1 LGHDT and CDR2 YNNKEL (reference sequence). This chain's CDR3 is CASSLAESEQYF. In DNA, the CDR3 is TGTGCCAGCAGCCTGGCGGAAAGCGAGCAGTACTTC.

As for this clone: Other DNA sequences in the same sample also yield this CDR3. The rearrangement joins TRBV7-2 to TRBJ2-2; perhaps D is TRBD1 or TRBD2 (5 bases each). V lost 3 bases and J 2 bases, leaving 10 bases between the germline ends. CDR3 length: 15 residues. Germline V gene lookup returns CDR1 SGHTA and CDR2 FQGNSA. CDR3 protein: CASSFSGTNTGELFF. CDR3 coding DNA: TGTGCCAGCAGCTTTTCGGGGACCAACACCGGGGAGCTGTTTTTT. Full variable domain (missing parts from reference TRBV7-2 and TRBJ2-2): GAGVSQSPSNKVTEKGKDVELRCDPISGHTALYWYRQSLGQGLEFLIYFQGNSAPDKSGLPSDRFSAERTGGSVSTLTIQRTQQEDSAVYLCASSFSGTNTGELFFGEGSRLTVL.

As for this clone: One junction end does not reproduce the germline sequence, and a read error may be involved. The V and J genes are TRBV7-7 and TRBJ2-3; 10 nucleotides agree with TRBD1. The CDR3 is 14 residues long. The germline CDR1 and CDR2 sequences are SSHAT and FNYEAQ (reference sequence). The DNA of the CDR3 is TGTGCTAGCAGCTTGGGGACAGGGGCAGATACGCAGTATTTT. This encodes CASSLGTGADTQYF.

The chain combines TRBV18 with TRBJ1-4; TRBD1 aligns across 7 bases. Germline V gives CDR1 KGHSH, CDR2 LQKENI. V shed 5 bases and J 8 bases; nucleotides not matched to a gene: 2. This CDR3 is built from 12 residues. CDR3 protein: CASSADREKLFF. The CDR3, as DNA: TGTGCCAGCTCAGCGGACAGGGAAAAACTGTTTTTT. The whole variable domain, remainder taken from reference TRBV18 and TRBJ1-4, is NAGVMQNPRHLVRRRGQEARLRCSPMKGHSHVYWYRQLPEEGLKFMVYLQKENIIDESGMPKERFSAEFPKEGPSILRIQQVVRGDSAAYFCASSADREKLFFGSGTQLSVL.

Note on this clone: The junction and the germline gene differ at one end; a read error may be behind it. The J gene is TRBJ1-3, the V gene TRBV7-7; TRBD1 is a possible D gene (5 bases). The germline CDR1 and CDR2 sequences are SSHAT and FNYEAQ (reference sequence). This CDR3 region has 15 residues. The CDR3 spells CASSPQPGPGNTIYF. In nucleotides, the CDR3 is TGTGCTAGCAGCCCGCAGCCGGGACCTGGAAACACCATATATTTT.

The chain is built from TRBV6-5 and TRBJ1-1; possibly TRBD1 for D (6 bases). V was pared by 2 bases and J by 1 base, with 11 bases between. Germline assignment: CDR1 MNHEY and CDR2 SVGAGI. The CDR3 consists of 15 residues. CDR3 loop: CASSYTGTANTEAFF. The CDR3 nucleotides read TGTGCCAGCAGTTACACAGGGACGGCGAACACTGAAGCTTTCTTT.

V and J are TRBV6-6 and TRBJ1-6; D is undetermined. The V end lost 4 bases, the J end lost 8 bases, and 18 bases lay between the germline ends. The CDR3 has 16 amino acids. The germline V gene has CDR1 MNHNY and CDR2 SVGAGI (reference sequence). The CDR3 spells CASSFLSGLGDSPLHF. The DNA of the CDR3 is TGTGCCAGCAGTTTCTTATCAGGTTTGGGTGATTCACCCCTCCACTTT.

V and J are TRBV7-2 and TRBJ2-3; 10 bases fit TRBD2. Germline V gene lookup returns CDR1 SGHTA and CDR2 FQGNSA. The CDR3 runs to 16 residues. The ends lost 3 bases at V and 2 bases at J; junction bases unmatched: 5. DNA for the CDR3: TGTGCCAGCAGCTTTAGCGGGGGGTCCAACACAGATACGCAGTATTTT. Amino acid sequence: CASSFSGGSNTDTQYF.

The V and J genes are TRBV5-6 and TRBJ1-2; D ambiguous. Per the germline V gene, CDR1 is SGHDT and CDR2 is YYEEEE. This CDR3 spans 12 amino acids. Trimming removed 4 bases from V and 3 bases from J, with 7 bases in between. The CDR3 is CASSATYYGYTF. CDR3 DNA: TGTGCCAGCAGCGCTACCTACTATGGCTACACCTTC.

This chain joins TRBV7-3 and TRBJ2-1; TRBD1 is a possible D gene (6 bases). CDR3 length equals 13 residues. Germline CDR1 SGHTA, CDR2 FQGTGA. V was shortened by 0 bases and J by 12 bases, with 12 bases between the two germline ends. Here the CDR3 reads CASSLTGQTAQFF. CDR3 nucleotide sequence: TGTGCCAGCAGCTTAACCGGACAGACGGCGCAGTTCTTC.

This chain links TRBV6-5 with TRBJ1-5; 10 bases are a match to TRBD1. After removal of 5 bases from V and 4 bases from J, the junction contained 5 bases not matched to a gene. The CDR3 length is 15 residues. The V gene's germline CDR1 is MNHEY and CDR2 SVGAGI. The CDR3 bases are TGTGCCAGCAGTCCCGGGACAGGGGAAAATCAGCCCCAGCATTTT. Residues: CASSPGTGENQPQHF.

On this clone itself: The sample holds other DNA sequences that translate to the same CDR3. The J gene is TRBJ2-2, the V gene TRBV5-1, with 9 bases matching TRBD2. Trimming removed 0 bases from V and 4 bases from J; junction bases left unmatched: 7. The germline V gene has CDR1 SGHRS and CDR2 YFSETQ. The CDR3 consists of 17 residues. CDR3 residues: CASSLAVAGAGTGELFF. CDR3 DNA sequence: TGCGCCAGCAGCTTGGCCGTAGCGGGGGCCGGCACCGGGGAGCTGTTTTTT.

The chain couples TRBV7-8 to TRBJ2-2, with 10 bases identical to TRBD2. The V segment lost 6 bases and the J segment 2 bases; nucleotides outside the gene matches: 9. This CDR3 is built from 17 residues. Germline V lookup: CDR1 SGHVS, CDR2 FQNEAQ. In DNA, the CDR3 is TGTGCCAGCAGTCGAATTCCTAGCGGGGGCAACACCGGGGAGCTGTTTTTT. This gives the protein CASSRIPSGGNTGELFF.

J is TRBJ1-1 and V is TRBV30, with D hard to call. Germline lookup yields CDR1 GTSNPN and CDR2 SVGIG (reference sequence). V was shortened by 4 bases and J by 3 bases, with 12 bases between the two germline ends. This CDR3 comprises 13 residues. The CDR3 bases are TGTGCCTGGACCCGTGGAGCGTACACTGAAGCTTTCTTT. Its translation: CAWTRGAYTEAFF.

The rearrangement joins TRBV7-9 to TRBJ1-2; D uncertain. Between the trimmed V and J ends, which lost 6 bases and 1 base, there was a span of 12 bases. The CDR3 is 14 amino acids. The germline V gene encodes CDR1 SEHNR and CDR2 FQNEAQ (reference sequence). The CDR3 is CASSRRTDNYGYTF. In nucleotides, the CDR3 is TGTGCCAGCAGTAGACGGACGGATAACTATGGCTACACCTTC.

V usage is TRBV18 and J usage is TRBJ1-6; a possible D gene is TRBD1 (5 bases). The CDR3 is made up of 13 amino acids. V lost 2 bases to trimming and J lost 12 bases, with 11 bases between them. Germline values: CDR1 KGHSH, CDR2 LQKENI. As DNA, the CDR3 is TGTGCCAGCTCACCAGCGGACAAACTACCCCTCCACTTT. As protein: CASSPADKLPLHF.

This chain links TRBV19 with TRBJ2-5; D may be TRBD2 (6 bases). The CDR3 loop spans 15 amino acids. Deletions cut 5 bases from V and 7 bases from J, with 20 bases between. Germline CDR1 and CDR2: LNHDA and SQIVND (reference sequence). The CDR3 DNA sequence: TGTGCCAGTAGTCCTGGTTCGAGACTAGAAGGGACCCAGTACTTC. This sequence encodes CASSPGSRLEGTQYF.